This T cell receptor (beta chain) was sequenced for a study of cytomegalovirus exposure and HLA in healthy donors. Study-level background: Unique TCRs numbering some 93 million, obtained from HLA-typed donors, made up an early data release.

PCR used 60 Vbeta primers and 13 Jbeta primers. Libraries were prepared by immunoSEQ multiplex PCR; TCRdb keeps only in-frame clonotypes and omits some of them. The profile covers 120,000 to 150,000 clones, with roughly 73% appearing a single time and approximately 15% taken by the ten largest. Points on this clone: Its matching antigen is unknown.

Study results and limitations: The later analysis indicated that the majority of CMV-associated TCR beta chains appeared HLA-restricted. Versus the roughly 700-donor mean, an Asian-associated ancestry cluster reportedly showed fewer N-insertions in a later analysis.

The TCR comes from a human donor in good health. Sequencing was carried out using PBMCs.

CDR3 amino acids: CASSEGTGGEAFF. The CDR3 DNA sequence: TGTGCCAGCAGTGAAGGGACAGGGGGAGAAGCTTTCTTT. The chain couples TRBV6-1 to TRBJ1-1; 10 bases match TRBD1. CDR1 MNHNS and CDR2 SASEGT come from the germline V gene. The V and J ends lost 1 base and 8 bases, in that order; junction bases with no gene match: 1. The CDR3 runs to 13 residues.